This paragraph covers one T cell receptor (beta chain) sequence. Its antigen remains unknown. The data were obtained in a study of T cell repertoires in cytomegalovirus infection. Study at large: Both a matching HLA type and CMV infection were indicated by public TCR beta signatures. Study-level points and caveats: The ex vivo response was dominated by HLA-C-restricted CMV-specific TCR beta clonotypes.

TCRdb reprocessed the reads with MiXCR, giving one entry per CDR3 protein. Of approximately 1,000,000 distinct CDR3 sequences listed, roughly 31% are singletons. The CDR3 has 13 amino acids. CDR1 and CDR2 from the germline V gene are LGHNT and FRNRAP. Trimming stripped 7 bases from V and 5 bases from J, with 14 bases between. The input for sequencing was cultured CD8+ T cells from PBMCs, taken from culture after CMV antigen stimulation. The receptor was isolated from a human donor in good health (CMV status not recorded). Some clones in this sample may be carry-over from other donors' samples. The chain has TRBV12-5 and TRBJ1-1, with D possibly TRBD1 on 5 matching bases. The CDR3 DNA sequence: TGTGCTAGTGAAAACGACGGGGGAACTGAAGCTTTCTTT. It specifies CASENDGGTEAFF.